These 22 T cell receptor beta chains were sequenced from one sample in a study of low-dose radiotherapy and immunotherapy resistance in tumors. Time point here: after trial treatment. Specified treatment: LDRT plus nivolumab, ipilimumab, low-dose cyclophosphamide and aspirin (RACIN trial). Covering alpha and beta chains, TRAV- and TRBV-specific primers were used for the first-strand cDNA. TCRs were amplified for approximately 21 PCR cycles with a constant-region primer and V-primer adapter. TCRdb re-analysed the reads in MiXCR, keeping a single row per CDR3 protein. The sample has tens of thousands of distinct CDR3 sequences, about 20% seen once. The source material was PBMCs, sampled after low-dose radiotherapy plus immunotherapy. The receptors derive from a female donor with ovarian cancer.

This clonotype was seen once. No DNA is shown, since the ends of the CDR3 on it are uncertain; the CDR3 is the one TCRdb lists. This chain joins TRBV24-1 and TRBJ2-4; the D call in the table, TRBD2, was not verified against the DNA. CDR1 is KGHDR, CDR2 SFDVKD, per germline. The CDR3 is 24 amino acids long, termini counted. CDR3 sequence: CATSDPLAAAYEQYFGPGKNIQYF.

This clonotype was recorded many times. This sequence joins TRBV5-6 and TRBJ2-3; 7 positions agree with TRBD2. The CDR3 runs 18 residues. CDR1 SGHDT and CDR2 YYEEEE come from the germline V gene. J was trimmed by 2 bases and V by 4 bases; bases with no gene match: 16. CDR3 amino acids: CASSQGSRERGITDTQYF. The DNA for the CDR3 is TGTGCCAGCAGCCAAGGATCCAGGGAGCGGGGAATCACAGATACGCAGTATTTT.

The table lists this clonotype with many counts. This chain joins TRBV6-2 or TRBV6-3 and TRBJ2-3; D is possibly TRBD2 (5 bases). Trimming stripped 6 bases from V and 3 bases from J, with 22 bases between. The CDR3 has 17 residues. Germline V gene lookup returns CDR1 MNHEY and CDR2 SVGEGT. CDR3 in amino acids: CASSPDLGLPGTDTQYF. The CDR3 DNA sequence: TGTGCCAGCAGCCCTGATCTAGGACTTCCCGGAACAGATACGCAGTATTTT.

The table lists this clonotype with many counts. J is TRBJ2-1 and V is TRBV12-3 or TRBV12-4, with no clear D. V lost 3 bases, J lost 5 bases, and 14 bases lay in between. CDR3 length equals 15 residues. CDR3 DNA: TGTGCCAGCAGTTTTTTTAACACCTTCGACAATGAGCAGTTCTTC. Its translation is CASSFFNTFDNEQFF.

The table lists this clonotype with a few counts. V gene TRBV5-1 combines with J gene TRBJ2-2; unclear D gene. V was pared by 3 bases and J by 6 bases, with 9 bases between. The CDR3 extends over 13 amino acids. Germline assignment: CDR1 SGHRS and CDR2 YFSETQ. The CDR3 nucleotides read TGCGCCAGCAGCTCTTCAACCGCCGGGGAGCTGTTTTTT. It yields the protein CASSSSTAGELFF.

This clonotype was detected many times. CDR3 protein: CASSLGVEDQPQHF. The CDR3 nucleotides read TGTGCCAGCAGTTTAGGGGTGGAGGATCAGCCCCAGCATTTT. The chain links TRBV27 to TRBJ1-5; D is undetermined. V was trimmed by 2 bases and J by 5 bases, leaving 10 bases between them. Looked up from germline, CDR1 is MNHEY and CDR2 is SMNVEV (reference sequence). This CDR3 region has 14 residues.

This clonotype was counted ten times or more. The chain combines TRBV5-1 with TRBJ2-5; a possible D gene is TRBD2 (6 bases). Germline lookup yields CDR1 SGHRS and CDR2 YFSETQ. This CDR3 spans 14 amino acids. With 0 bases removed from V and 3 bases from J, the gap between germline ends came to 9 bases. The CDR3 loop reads CASSLGREKETQYF. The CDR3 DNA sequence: TGCGCCAGCAGCTTGGGGCGGGAAAAAGAGACCCAGTACTTC.

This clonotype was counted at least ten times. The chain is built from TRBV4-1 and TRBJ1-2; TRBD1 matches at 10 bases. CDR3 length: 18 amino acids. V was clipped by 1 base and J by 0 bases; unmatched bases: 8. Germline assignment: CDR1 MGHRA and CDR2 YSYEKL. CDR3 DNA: TGCGCCAGCAGCCAAGCCCGGACAGGGGGTTTCTCTAACTATGGCTACACCTTC. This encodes CASSQARTGGFSNYGYTF.

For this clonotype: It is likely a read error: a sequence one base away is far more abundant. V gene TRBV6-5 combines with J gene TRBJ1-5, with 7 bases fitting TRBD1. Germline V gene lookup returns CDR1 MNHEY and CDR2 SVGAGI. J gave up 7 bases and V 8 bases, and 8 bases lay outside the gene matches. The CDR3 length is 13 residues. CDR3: CASGVDRDQPQHF. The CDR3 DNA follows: TGTGCCAGCGGTGTCGACAGGGACCAGCCCCAGCATTTT.

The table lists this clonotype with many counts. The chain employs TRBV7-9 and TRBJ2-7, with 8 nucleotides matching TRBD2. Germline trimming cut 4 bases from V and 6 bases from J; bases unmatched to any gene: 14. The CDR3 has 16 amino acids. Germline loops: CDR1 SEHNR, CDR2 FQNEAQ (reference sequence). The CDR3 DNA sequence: TGTGCCAGCAGCTCCCTAGAATCCAGCGGGAGAGTCGAGCAGTACTTC. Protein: CASSSLESSGRVEQYF.

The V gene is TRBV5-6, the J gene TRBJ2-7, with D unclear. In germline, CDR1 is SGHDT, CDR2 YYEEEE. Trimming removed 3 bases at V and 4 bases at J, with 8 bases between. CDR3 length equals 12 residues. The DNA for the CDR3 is TGTGCCAGCAGCTGGGCCTCTTACGAGCAGTACTTC. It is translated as CASSWASYEQYF.

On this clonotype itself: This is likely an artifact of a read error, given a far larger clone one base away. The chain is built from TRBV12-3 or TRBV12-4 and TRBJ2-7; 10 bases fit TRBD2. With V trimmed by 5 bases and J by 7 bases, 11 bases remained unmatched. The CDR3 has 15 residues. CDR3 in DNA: TGTGCCAGCAGTCGTAGCGGGGGGACGGTCAATGAGCAGTACTTC. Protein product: CASSRSGGTVNEQYF.

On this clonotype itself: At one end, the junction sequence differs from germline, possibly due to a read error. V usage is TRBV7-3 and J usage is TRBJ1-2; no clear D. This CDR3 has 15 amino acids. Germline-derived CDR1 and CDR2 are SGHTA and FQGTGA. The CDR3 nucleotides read TGTGCCAGCAGCGCTTCAGGAGGTACCAACTATGTCTACACCTTC. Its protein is CASSASGGTNYVYTF.

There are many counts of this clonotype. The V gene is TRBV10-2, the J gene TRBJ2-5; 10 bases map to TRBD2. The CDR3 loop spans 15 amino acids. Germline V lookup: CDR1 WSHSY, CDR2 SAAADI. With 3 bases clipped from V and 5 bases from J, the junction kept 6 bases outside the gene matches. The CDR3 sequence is CASSDVAGGPETQYF. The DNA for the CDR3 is TGCGCCAGCAGTGATGTAGCGGGGGGACCGGAGACCCAGTACTTC.

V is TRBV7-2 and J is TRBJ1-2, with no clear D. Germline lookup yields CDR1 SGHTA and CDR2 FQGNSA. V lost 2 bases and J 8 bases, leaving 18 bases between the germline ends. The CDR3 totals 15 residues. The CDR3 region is CASSLSGPLAGGYTF. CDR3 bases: TGTGCCAGCAGCTTATCTGGGCCTCTGGCGGGAGGCTACACCTTC.

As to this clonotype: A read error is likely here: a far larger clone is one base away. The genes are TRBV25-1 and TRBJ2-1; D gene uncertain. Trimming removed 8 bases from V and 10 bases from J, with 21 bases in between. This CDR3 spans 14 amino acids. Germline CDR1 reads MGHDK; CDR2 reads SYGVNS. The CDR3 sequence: CASANVTGLGEQFF. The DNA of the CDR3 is TGTGCCAGCGCCAATGTAACGGGTCTCGGAGAGCAGTTCTTC. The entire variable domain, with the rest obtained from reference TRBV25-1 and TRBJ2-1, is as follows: EADIYQTPRYLVIGTGKKITLECSQTMGHDKMYWYQQDPGMELHLIHYSYGVNSTEKGDLSSESTVSRIRTEHFPLTLESARPSHTSQYLCASANVTGLGEQFFGPGTRLTVL.

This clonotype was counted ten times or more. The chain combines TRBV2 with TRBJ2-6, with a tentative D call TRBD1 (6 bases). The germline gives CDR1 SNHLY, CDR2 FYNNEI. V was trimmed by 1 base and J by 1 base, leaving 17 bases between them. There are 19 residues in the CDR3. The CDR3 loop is CASSEGRGLFGSGANVLTF. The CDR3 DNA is TGTGCCAGCAGTGAAGGCAGGGGTTTATTTGGGTCTGGGGCCAACGTCCTGACTTTC.

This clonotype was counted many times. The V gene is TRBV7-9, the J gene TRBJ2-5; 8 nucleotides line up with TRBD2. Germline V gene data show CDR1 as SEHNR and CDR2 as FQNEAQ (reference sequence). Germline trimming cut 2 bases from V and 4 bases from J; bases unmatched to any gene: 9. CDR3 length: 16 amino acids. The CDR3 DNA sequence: TGTGCCAGCAGCTTACAGGCTAGCGGGCGGCTAGAGACCCAGTACTTC. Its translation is CASSLQASGRLETQYF.

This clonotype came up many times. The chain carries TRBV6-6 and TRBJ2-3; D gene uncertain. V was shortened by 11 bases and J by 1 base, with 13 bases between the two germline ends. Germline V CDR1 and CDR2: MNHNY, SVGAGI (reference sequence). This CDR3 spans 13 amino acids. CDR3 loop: CASLGWGTDTQYF. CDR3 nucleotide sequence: TGTGCCTCCCTTGGCTGGGGCACAGATACGCAGTATTTT.

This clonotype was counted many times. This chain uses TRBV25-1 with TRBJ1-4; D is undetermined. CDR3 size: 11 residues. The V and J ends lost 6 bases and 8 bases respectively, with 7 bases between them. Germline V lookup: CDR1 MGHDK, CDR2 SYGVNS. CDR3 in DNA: TGTGCCAGCAGAGTAGGCGAAAAACTGTTTTTT. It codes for CASRVGEKLFF. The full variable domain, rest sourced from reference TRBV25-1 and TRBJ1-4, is EADIYQTPRYLVIGTGKKITLECSQTMGHDKMYWYQQDPGMELHLIHYSYGVNSTEKGDLSSESTVSRIRTEHFPLTLESARPSHTSQYLCASRVGEKLFFGSGTQLSVL.

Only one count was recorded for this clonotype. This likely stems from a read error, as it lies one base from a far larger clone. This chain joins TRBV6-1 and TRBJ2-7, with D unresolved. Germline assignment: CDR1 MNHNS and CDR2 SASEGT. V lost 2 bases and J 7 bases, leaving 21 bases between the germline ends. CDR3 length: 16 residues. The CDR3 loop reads CASSEFDRSSYNEQYF. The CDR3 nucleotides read TGTGCCAGCAGTGAATTCGACCGGAGCTCCTACAATGAGCAGTACTTC.

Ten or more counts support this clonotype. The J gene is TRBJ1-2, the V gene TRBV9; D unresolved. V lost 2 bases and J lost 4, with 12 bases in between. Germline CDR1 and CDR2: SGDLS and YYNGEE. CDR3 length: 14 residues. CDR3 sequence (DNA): TGTGCCAGCAGCGTCGCCTCACAATCCTATGGCTACACCTTC. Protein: CASSVASQSYGYTF. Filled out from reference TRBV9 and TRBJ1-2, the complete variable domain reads DSGVTQTPKHLITATGQRVTLRCSPRSGDLSVYWYQQSLDQGLQFLIQYYNGEERAKGNILERFSAQQFPDLHSELNLSSLELGDSALYFCASSVASQSYGYTFGSGTRLTVV.